These 14 T cell receptor beta chains originate from one sample sequenced in a study of naive and memory T cell subsets. The beta constant-region primer was an equimolar mix of two oligonucleotides covering TRBC1 and TRBC2. Nested alpha and beta constant-region primers with the SP2 primer drove four PCR rounds on ligated cDNA. TCRdb re-called the UMI-ligation and nested PCR reads with MiXCR, one entry per CDR3 protein. Among about 22,000 distinct CDR3 sequences, more than 7% were seen once, and the ten largest hold 22%. What was sequenced was central memory CD8+ T cells from blood. The receptors shown here come from a human donor in good health.

This clonotype was seen more than once but under ten times. CDR3 sequence: CASSLPSGSGSYNEQFF. The CDR3 bases are TGTGCCAGCAGCTTGCCTAGCGGGAGCGGATCCTACAATGAGCAGTTCTTC. The genes are TRBV7-9 and TRBJ2-1; 10 nucleotides agree with TRBD2. Germline V lookup: CDR1 SEHNR, CDR2 FQNEAQ (reference sequence). The CDR3 consists of 17 residues. Trimming at V came to 3 bases and at J to 1 base, leaving 6 bases not matched to a gene.

This clonotype was found many times. The CDR3 DNA reads TGTGCCAGTAGGTTCAGGGGATGGGCTGAGCAGTTCTTC. It encodes CASRFRGWAEQFF. V gene TRBV19 combines with J gene TRBJ2-1; a possible D gene is TRBD1 (6 bases). Germline CDR1 is LNHDA and CDR2 is SQIVND (reference sequence). The CDR3 loop spans 13 amino acids. Trimming cost V 6 bases and J 9 bases, with 15 bases left between them.

The table lists this clonotype with a few counts. The V call is TRBV24-1, the J call TRBJ2-1; 7 nucleotides agree with TRBD1. The CDR3 is 14 residues long. Per germline, CDR1 KGHDR and CDR2 SFDVKD. The V segment lost 9 bases and the J segment 2 bases; nucleotides outside the gene matches: 6. The CDR3 coding sequence is TGTGCCACCGCTGAACAGGGGACCTACAATGAGCAGTTCTTC. Protein: CATAEQGTYNEQFF.

There are many counts of this clonotype. The chain couples TRBV7-9 to TRBJ2-7; 10 bases match TRBD1. Per germline, CDR1 SEHNR and CDR2 FQNEAQ (reference sequence). The CDR3 consists of 13 residues. Trimming removed 4 bases from V and 4 bases from J; junction bases left unmatched: 1. The CDR3 DNA reads as TGTGCCAGCAGCTCGGACAGGGGGTACGAGCAGTACTTC. It specifies CASSSDRGYEQYF.

This clonotype is labeled as medium-sized. This rearrangement joins TRBV13 to TRBJ1-1; the D is unclear. V was pared by 5 bases and J by 0 bases, with 4 bases between. Germline CDR1 and CDR2: PRHDT and FYEKMQ (reference sequence). The CDR3 is 12 residues long. CDR3: CASSLLNTEAFF. The CDR3 nucleotides read TGTGCCAGCAGCCTCTTGAACACTGAAGCTTTCTTT.

This clonotype was recorded many times. The junction and the germline gene differ at one end; a read error may be behind it. The chain couples TRBV15 to TRBJ2-5; 9 bases align to TRBD2. The CDR3 runs to 17 residues. CDR1 and CDR2 (germline): LNHNV, YYDKDF (reference sequence). The CDR3, as DNA: TGTGCCACCAGCAGATCAATAGCGGGGGAAGACCAGGAGACCCAGTACTTC. This gives the protein CATSRSIAGEDQETQYF.

This rearrangement joins TRBV28 to TRBJ2-7; D possibly corresponds to TRBD1 (5 bases). This CDR3 has 13 residues. Germline CDR1 and CDR2: MDHEN and SYDVKM. Deletions cut 4 bases from V and 2 bases from J, with 9 bases between. The CDR3 protein is CASSSRVTYEQYF. The CDR3 DNA follows: TGTGCCAGCAGTTCCAGGGTAACCTACGAGCAGTACTTC.

The rearrangement uses TRBV7-8 and TRBJ2-7, with 8 nucleotides matching TRBD2. Germline V gene sequence: CDR1 SGHVS, CDR2 FQNEAQ. V lost 5 bases and J lost 2; bases outside the gene matches: 8. The CDR3 covers 15 residues. CDR3 region: CASSPGGDGAYEQYF. The CDR3 DNA follows: TGTGCCAGCAGCCCGGGGGGGGACGGTGCCTACGAGCAGTACTTC.

This clonotype has just a few counts. This rearrangement joins TRBV28 to TRBJ2-7; possible D gene TRBD2, 5 bases. This CDR3 is built from 12 residues. CDR1 is MDHEN, CDR2 SYDVKM, per germline. The V end lost 7 bases, the J end lost 5 bases, and 12 bases lay between the germline ends. For the CDR3, the DNA is TGTGCCAGCATAGGAGGTTTAAACGAGCAGTACTTC. Its translation is CASIGGLNEQYF.

This clonotype was observed at least ten times. This sequence joins TRBV5-1 and TRBJ2-1; no firm D call. V dropped 6 bases and J dropped 9 bases, with 10 bases sitting between them. CDR1 is SGHRS and CDR2 is YFSETQ in the germline V gene. The CDR3 is 11 amino acids. The CDR3 DNA is TGCGCCAGCAACCGTGGGCTTGAGCAGTTCTTC. It encodes CASNRGLEQFF.

This clonotype was recorded at least ten times. This chain connects TRBV12-3 or TRBV12-4 to TRBJ1-1; no firm D call. This CDR3 comprises 13 residues. The V and J ends lost 4 bases and 5 bases respectively, with 11 bases between them. CDR3 protein: CASSWIGVTEAFF. DNA for the CDR3: TGTGCCAGCAGTTGGATTGGGGTGACTGAAGCTTTCTTT.

This clonotype occurred many times. This chain connects TRBV27 to TRBJ2-3; 7 bases map to TRBD1. Losses at the gene ends were 8 bases for V and 2 bases for J; bases not matched to a gene: 10. Per germline, CDR1 MNHEY and CDR2 SMNVEV (reference sequence). The CDR3 is 15 residues long. The CDR3 DNA reads as TGTGCCAGCGGGTCCCAGACAGGGACCACAGATACGCAGTATTTT. This codes for CASGSQTGTTDTQYF.

This clonotype appeared many times. CDR3 loop: CASSFGTSGHTDTQYF. The CDR3 DNA follows: TGTGCCAGCAGCTTCGGGACTAGCGGACACACAGATACGCAGTATTTT. This chain uses TRBV11-2 with TRBJ2-3; 11 bases agree with TRBD2. Trimming removed 3 bases from V and 2 bases from J; junction bases left unmatched: 4. Germline assignment: CDR1 SGHAT and CDR2 FQNNGV. The CDR3 length is 16 residues.

The chain carries TRBV9 and TRBJ2-3, with 8 bases matching TRBD2. The CDR3 consists of 14 residues. The germline V gene has CDR1 SGDLS and CDR2 YYNGEE. Trimming removed 4 bases from V and 4 bases from J; junction bases left unmatched: 5. This chain's CDR3 is CASSPGGGPDTQYF. Here the CDR3 DNA reads TGTGCCAGCAGCCCCGGCGGGGGGCCAGATACGCAGTATTTT.